These 26 T cell receptor beta chains were sequenced from one sample in a study of vaccination and CD4 T cells after COVID-19. CD4+ T cells that had been cultured provided DNA sequenced with the Oncomine TCR Beta short-read assay. TCRdb re-analysed the PCR reads in MiXCR, keeping a single row per CDR3 protein. Of around 8,000 distinct CDR3 sequences in the sample, over 35% were seen once. Treatment here: approximately nine-day PBMC culture with coronavirus spike peptide pools or control peptides (ViraFEST assay). One should note that the unexposed donor's CD4+ T cells were collected before the COVID-19 pandemic (2011-2018). Antigens of these TCRs are unknown. The material sequenced was CD4+ T cells from blood, cultured in vitro. These receptors all stem from a human donor in good health.

This rearrangement joins TRBV20-1 to TRBJ2-5; TRBD1 matches 9 bases. CDR3 size: 13 residues. The germline CDR1 and CDR2 sequences are DFQATT and SNEGSKA (reference sequence). Trimming at V came to 4 bases and at J to 4 bases, leaving 4 bases not matched to a gene. For the CDR3, the DNA is TGCAGTGCTATGCGGACAGGGGTAGAGACCCAGTACTTC. The encoded protein is CSAMRTGVETQYF.

The J gene is TRBJ1-5, the V gene TRBV6-1; possibly TRBD1 for D (5 bases). Trimming took 7 bases from V and 6 from J, leaving 16 bases between them. Germline V CDR1 and CDR2: MNHNS, SASEGT. The CDR3 consists of 14 residues. In DNA, the CDR3 is TGTGCCAGCACCACTGGGGCTGGAGTTCAGCCCCAGCATTTT. Protein product: CASTTGAGVQPQHF.

The V call is TRBV6-5, the J call TRBJ1-2; D not certain. The CDR3 spans 13 residues. Deletions cut 4 bases from V and 3 bases from J, with 9 bases between. Germline CDR1 and CDR2: MNHEY and SVGAGI. Here the CDR3 reads CASSSLGHYGYTF. DNA of the CDR3: TGTGCCAGCAGTTCTCTCGGACACTATGGCTACACCTTC.

The V and J genes are TRBV7-2 and TRBJ1-1; a weak D match, TRBD1 (6 bases). This CDR3 spans 16 amino acids. The V gene lost 5 bases and the J gene lost 4 bases, with 20 bases spanning the gap. Germline CDR1 is SGHTA and CDR2 is FQGNSA. For the CDR3, the DNA is TGTGCCAGCAGCCCACAGGGACCGTCTTTAGGCACTGAAGCTTTCTTT. Translating gives CASSPQGPSLGTEAFF.

The J gene is TRBJ2-5, the V gene TRBV27; 7 positions match TRBD1. V trimming: 2 bases; J trimming: 2 bases; junction bases outside the gene matches: 8. CDR3 length: 16 residues. Germline CDR1 is MNHEY and CDR2 is SMNVEV (reference sequence). The CDR3 DNA is TGTGCCAGCAGTTTAGCCCGGGACAGCCTACAAGAGACCCAGTACTTC. This sequence encodes CASSLARDSLQETQYF.

This clonotype was recorded a few times. The chain joins TRBV4-1 to TRBJ1-6; D unclear. Looked up from germline, CDR1 is MGHRA and CDR2 is YSYEKL. V was cut by 1 base and J by 5 bases, with 9 bases left in between. This CDR3 has 15 amino acids. CDR3 coding DNA: TGCGCCAGCAGCCAAGTAGGACGGAATAATTCACCCCTCCACTTT. This sequence encodes CASSQVGRNNSPLHF.

J is TRBJ1-1 and V is TRBV24-1, with a weak D call TRBD1 (6 bases). V lost 10 bases and J lost 2, with 10 bases in between. CDR1 and CDR2 from the germline V gene are KGHDR and SFDVKD. This CDR3 spans 12 amino acids. In nucleotides, the CDR3 is TGTGCCACTATACAGGGAAACACTGAAGCTTTCTTT. Its translation: CATIQGNTEAFF.

This clonotype has only a few counts. The chain is built from TRBV18 and TRBJ2-5, with D possibly being TRBD1 (6 bases). The V and J ends lost 1 base and 0 bases respectively, with 12 bases between them. This CDR3 spans 16 amino acids. In germline, CDR1 is KGHSH, CDR2 LQKENI. The CDR3 nucleotides read TGTGCCAGCTCACCACGACAGGCCCGGTACCAAGAGACCCAGTACTTC. Translated, it gives CASSPRQARYQETQYF.

The chain combines TRBV27 with TRBJ1-1, with D possibly being TRBD1 (6 bases). The CDR3 covers 13 residues. Trimming took 6 bases from V and 3 from J, leaving 11 bases between them. CDR1 is MNHEY and CDR2 is SMNVEV in the germline V gene (reference sequence). CDR3 bases: TGTGCCAGCAGGACTTACAGGGACACTGAAGCTTTCTTT. Translation gives CASRTYRDTEAFF.

The chain links TRBV29-1 to TRBJ2-4; unclear D gene. Deletions cut 3 bases from V and 0 bases from J, with 3 bases between. The CDR3 covers 12 residues. Germline V gene lookup returns CDR1 SQVTM and CDR2 ANQGSEA. CDR3 sequence: CSVELAKNIQYF. The CDR3, as DNA: TGCAGCGTTGAGTTAGCCAAAAACATTCAGTACTTC. Variable domain in full (rest from reference TRBV29-1 and TRBJ2-4): SAVISQKPSRDICQRGTSLTIQCQVDSQVTMMFWYRQQPGQSLTLIATANQGSEATYESGFVIDKFPISRPNLTFSTLTVSNMSPEDSSIYLCSVELAKNIQYFGAGTRLSVL.

The gene calls are TRBV18 and TRBJ2-7, with 7 bases fitting TRBD1. The CDR3 loop spans 14 amino acids. With 6 bases clipped from V and 2 bases from J, the junction kept 7 bases outside the gene matches. CDR1 is KGHSH, CDR2 LQKENI, per germline. The chain's CDR3 is CASSTDRIAYEQYF. The CDR3 nucleotides are TGTGCCAGCTCTACGGACAGGATAGCCTACGAGCAGTACTTC.

The rearrangement uses TRBV20-1 and TRBJ2-5; 15 bases match TRBD2. The CDR3 length is 16 residues. Germline V gene sequence: CDR1 DFQATT, CDR2 SNEGSKA (reference sequence). J lost 5 bases, V lost 3 bases, and 7 bases had no gene match. CDR3 amino acids: CSASRTSGGAWETQYF. The CDR3 nucleotides read TGCAGTGCTAGCAGGACTAGCGGGGGGGCCTGGGAGACCCAGTACTTC.

The chain carries TRBV21-1 and TRBJ2-5; whether TRBD1, the table's D call, matches the DNA was not checked. TRBV21-1 is noted as a pseudogene. This CDR3 spans 15 amino acids. This CDR3 is CASSKYREGGETQYF. In nucleotides, the CDR3 is TGTGCCAGCAGCAAATACAGGGAAGGAGGGGAGACCCAGTACTTC.

This clonotype was detected only a few times. This sequence joins TRBV7-6 and TRBJ2-2; 10 nucleotides match TRBD2. This CDR3 region has 17 residues. Looked up from germline, CDR1 is SGHVS and CDR2 is FNYEAQ. The V and J ends lost 3 bases and 3 bases, in that order; junction bases with no gene match: 7. CDR3 nucleotides: TGTGCCAGCAGCTTTGTGAGCGGGGGGGCCGACACCGGGGAGCTGTTTTTT. This encodes CASSFVSGGADTGELFF.

The rearrangement links TRBV5-4 to TRBJ1-1; D may be TRBD1 (6 bases). The CDR3 runs 14 residues. The V end lost 3 bases, the J end lost 6 bases, and 15 bases lay between the germline ends. Germline CDR1 and CDR2: SGHNT and YYREEE (reference sequence). The DNA for the CDR3 is TGTGCCAGCAGCTCCGGGGGCAGTTTGGCTGAAGCTTTCTTT. It specifies CASSSGGSLAEAFF.

This chain connects TRBV6-7 to TRBJ1-5; tentatively, D is TRBD1 (6 bases). TRBV6-7 is recorded as an ORF, its role being uncertain. The CDR3 totals 16 residues. Deletions cut 4 bases from V and 11 bases from J, with 24 bases between. The chain's CDR3 is CASSSTGTSHHQSQHF. The CDR3 coding sequence is TGTGCCAGCAGTTCGACCGGGACATCTCATCATCAATCCCAGCATTTT.

The V gene is TRBV18, the J gene TRBJ2-1, with D possibly being TRBD1 (5 bases). CDR1 is KGHSH, CDR2 LQKENI, per germline. V lost 5 bases, J lost 6 bases, and 14 bases lay in between. CDR3 size: 14 residues. In DNA form, the CDR3 reads TGTGCCAGCTCAAATGTCAGGGATCCCAATGAGCAGTTCTTC. The encoded protein is CASSNVRDPNEQFF.

The chain's CDR3 is CASSPDPANYGYTF. CDR3 DNA sequence: TGTGCCAGCAGCCCGGACCCAGCTAACTATGGCTACACCTTC. The chain recombines TRBV2 with TRBJ1-2; D is uncertain. Germline values: CDR1 SNHLY, CDR2 FYNNEI. V was shortened by 6 bases and J by 0 bases, with 11 bases between the two germline ends. This CDR3 comprises 14 residues.

V is TRBV12-3 or TRBV12-4 and J is TRBJ1-6; 7 positions agree with TRBD1. With V trimmed by 2 bases and J by 10 bases, 5 bases remained unmatched. The CDR3 runs to 14 residues. The CDR3: CASSLRDRASPLHF. The DNA of the CDR3 is TGTGCCAGCAGTTTACGAGACAGGGCCTCACCCCTCCACTTT.

In DNA form, the CDR3 reads TGCAGTGCTAGAGGACTTGGGACAGGGAGGTCCTACGAGCAGTACTTC. This sequence encodes CSARGLGTGRSYEQYF. The genes are TRBV20-1 and TRBJ2-7; TRBD1 aligns across 9 bases. Germline V CDR1 and CDR2: DFQATT, SNEGSKA (reference sequence). The CDR3 is made up of 16 amino acids. Trimming cost V 1 base and J 1 base; bases outside gene matches: 8.

The chain couples TRBV28 to TRBJ2-7, with TRBD2 matching 8 bases. Germline CDR1 reads MDHEN; CDR2 reads SYDVKM. V shed 4 bases, J shed 6 bases, and the junction held 14 bases outside the gene matches. The CDR3 runs to 16 residues. The CDR3 DNA reads as TGTGCCAGCAGTTCCCCGAGCACGACTAGCGTGGCCGAGCAGTACTTC. This gives the protein CASSSPSTTSVAEQYF.

The gene calls are TRBV10-3 and TRBJ1-5; D call uncertain. V was cut by 0 bases and J by 1 base, with 10 bases left in between. The CDR3 consists of 16 residues. Germline V gene data show CDR1 as ENHRY and CDR2 as SYGVKD. In DNA form, the CDR3 reads TGTGCCATCAGTGAGTCTGTCAGCGGGAGCAATCAGCCCCAGCATTTT. This gives the protein CAISESVSGSNQPQHF.

In its sample, this clonotype was seen a few times. The gene calls are TRBV28 and TRBJ1-6; TRBD1 matches at 7 bases. With 3 bases clipped from V and 7 bases from J, the junction kept 9 bases outside the gene matches. The CDR3 loop spans 16 amino acids. Germline assignment: CDR1 MDHEN and CDR2 SYDVKM. The CDR3 sequence: CASSLGIQGSNSPLHF. The DNA of the CDR3 is TGTGCCAGCAGTTTGGGCATACAGGGGAGCAATTCACCCCTCCACTTT.

The rearrangement uses TRBV7-9 and TRBJ1-2; tentative D call: TRBD1 (5 bases). The germline CDR1 and CDR2 sequences are SEHNR and FQNEAQ (reference sequence). Trimming took off 5 bases at V and 4 bases at J, with 20 bases between the two ends. The length of the CDR3 is 16 residues. CDR3 sequence: CASSAGDVYKLYGYTF. The CDR3 bases are TGTGCCAGCAGCGCCGGGGACGTATACAAACTCTATGGCTACACCTTC.

V and J are TRBV5-1 and TRBJ2-5; D gene unclear. The germline CDR1 and CDR2 sequences are SGHRS and YFSETQ. The CDR3 length is 13 residues. Trimming removed 4 bases from V and 0 bases from J, with 7 bases in between. The CDR3 bases are TGCGCCAGCAGCAAAGCGTACCAAGAGACCCAGTACTTC. Residues: CASSKAYQETQYF.

This chain connects TRBV7-9 to TRBJ1-5; 8 nucleotides align to TRBD1. Germline V gene sequence: CDR1 SEHNR, CDR2 FQNEAQ (reference sequence). This CDR3 region has 14 residues. Losses at the gene ends were 5 bases for V and 4 bases for J; bases not matched to a gene: 4. As DNA, the CDR3 is TGTGCCAGCAGCGGCGGGACAGGTAATCAGCCCCAGCATTTT. Its translation: CASSGGTGNQPQHF. Full variable domain (missing parts from reference TRBV7-9 and TRBJ1-5): DTGVSQNPRHKITKRGQNVTFRCDPISEHNRLYWYRQTLGQGPEFLTYFQNEAQLEKSRLLSDRFSAERPKGSFSTLEIQRTEQGDSAMYLCASSGGTGNQPQHFGDGTRLSIL.